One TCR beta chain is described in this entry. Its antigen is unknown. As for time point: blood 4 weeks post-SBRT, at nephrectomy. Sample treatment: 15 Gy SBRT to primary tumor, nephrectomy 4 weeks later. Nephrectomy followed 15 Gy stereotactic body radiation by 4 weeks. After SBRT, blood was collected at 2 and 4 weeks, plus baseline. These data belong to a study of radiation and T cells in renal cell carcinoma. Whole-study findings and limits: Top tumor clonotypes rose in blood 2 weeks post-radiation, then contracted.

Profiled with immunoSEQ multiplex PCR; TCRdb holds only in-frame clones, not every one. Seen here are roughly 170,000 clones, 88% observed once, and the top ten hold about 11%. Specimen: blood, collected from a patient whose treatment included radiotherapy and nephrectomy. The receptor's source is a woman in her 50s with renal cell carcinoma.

In nucleotides, the CDR3 is TGTGCCAGCAGTGGACAGGGCTTCGGCACTGAAGCTTTCTTT. Amino acid sequence: CASSGQGFGTEAFF. This chain connects TRBV2 to TRBJ1-1, with 7 nucleotides matching TRBD1. Trimming took 4 bases from V and 4 from J; bases not matched to a gene: 6. The V gene's germline CDR1 is SNHLY and CDR2 FYNNEI. The CDR3 contains 14 residues.